Listed here are 2 T cell receptor beta chains from one sample, sequenced in a study of blood T cell repertoires in COVID-19. Measured with immunoSEQ multiplex PCR; TCRdb has only the in-frame clones, and not every one. The sample lists approximately 240,000 clones; 87% were seen once. Sequenced sample: PBMCs or T cells enriched from blood (not recorded which). These receptors were collected from a woman aged 25 to 39 with acute COVID-19.

The chain carries TRBV3-1 (or the pseudogene TRBV3-2) and TRBJ2-3, with 7 bases identical to TRBD2. The junction had 7 bases not matched to a gene; V was cut back by 4 bases and J by 6 bases. CDR1 LGHDT and CDR2 YNNKEL come from the germline V gene (reference sequence). The CDR3 has 14 amino acids. The CDR3 protein is CASSPTPRGDTQYF. The CDR3, as DNA: TGTGCCAGCAGCCCCACCCCGCGGGGGGATACGCAGTATTTT.

Points on this clone: The junction shows a germline mismatch at one end, possibly a read error. This sequence joins TRBV5-6 and TRBJ1-2; D unresolved. Germline-derived CDR1 and CDR2 are SGHDT and YYEEEE. The CDR3 extends over 13 amino acids. The CDR3 nucleotides are TGTGCCAGCAGTTTGGTCAGCGGGTATGGCTACACCTTC. Its translation: CASSLVSGYGYTF.